A selection of T cell receptor beta chains follows, all from one sample in a study of response to subunit inactivated influenza vaccine. TCRdb independently ran MiXCR on the RT-PCR reads; one entry per CDR3 protein. Altogether about 240,000 distinct CDR3 sequences are present, 12% being singletons, with the ten largest covering about 7.8%. The sequencing here drew on non-naive T cells sorted from PBMCs, taken approximately 15 days before vaccination. All receptors derive from a man aged 50 to 60 who received an inactivated influenza vaccine. CDR3s leave out the opening cysteine and the closing phenylalanine or tryptophan.

J gene: TRBJ1-2; V gene: TRBV5-5; CDR3 protein: ASSPAPDPNYGYT
J gene: TRBJ2-5; V gene: TRBV5-1; CDR3 protein: ASTPSGMVTQY
J gene: TRBJ2-5; V gene: TRBV20-1; CDR3 protein: SARDGGKAYQETQY
J gene: TRBJ1-2; V gene: TRBV23-1; CDR3 protein: ASSQSTGPTNYGYT
J gene: TRBJ2-1; V gene: TRBV9; CDR3 protein: ASSVDFVGSNEQF
J gene: TRBJ2-2; V gene: TRBV20-1; CDR3 protein: SARDLRTGGNTGELF
J gene: TRBJ2-2; V gene: TRBV5-1; CDR3 protein: ASSLLLAGGRTGELF
J gene: TRBJ2-1; V gene: TRBV28; CDR3 protein: ASSLGTKREASEQF
J gene: TRBJ1-5; V gene: TRBV20-1; CDR3 protein: SARVGTGLQPQH
J gene: TRBJ2-5; V gene: TRBV28; CDR3 protein: ASSLGGQFQETQY
J gene: TRBJ2-3; V gene: TRBV7-2; CDR3 protein: ASSLKRGWGSTDTQY
J gene: TRBJ2-3; V gene: TRBV24-1; CDR3 protein: ATSDFPDTDTQY
J gene: TRBJ1-1; V gene: TRBV7-9; CDR3 protein: ASSLGGPNTEAF
J gene: TRBJ1-1; V gene: TRBV12-3/TRBV12-4; CDR3 protein: ASSFGDSSNTEAF
J gene: TRBJ2-1; V gene: TRBV14; CDR3 protein: ASSQDLGYNEQF
J gene: TRBJ2-1; V gene: TRBV20-1; CDR3 protein: SARGLFEYNEQF
J gene: TRBJ2-1; V gene: TRBV27; CDR3 protein: ASRRTSGGPLDEQF
J gene: TRBJ2-1; V gene: TRBV30; CDR3 protein: AWGINRLAGLPNEQF
J gene: TRBJ2-1; V gene: TRBV2; CDR3 protein: ASSEQGINNEQF
J gene: TRBJ2-1; V gene: TRBV12-3/TRBV12-4; CDR3 protein: ASSLAPGSSYNEQF
J gene: TRBJ1-5; V gene: TRBV6-2/TRBV6-3; CDR3 protein: ASSFGSSNQPQH
J gene: TRBJ2-7; V gene: TRBV7-9; CDR3 protein: ASSLRVDRELDEQY
J gene: TRBJ2-2; V gene: TRBV30; CDR3 protein: AWTTDRGNRGELF
J gene: TRBJ2-1; V gene: TRBV24-1; CDR3 protein: ATSDRNTGTSGYNEQF
J gene: TRBJ2-4; V gene: TRBV13; CDR3 protein: ASSSSGGSRNIQY
J gene: TRBJ1-1; V gene: TRBV7-2; CDR3 protein: ASTLGGAFAEAF
J gene: TRBJ2-7; V gene: TRBV7-9; CDR3 protein: ASSQVGQHYEQY
J gene: TRBJ2-1; V gene: TRBV9; CDR3 protein: ASSVWIAGDYNEQF
J gene: TRBJ2-7; V gene: TRBV9; CDR3 protein: ASSVSVGSSRYEQY
J gene: TRBJ2-1; V gene: TRBV28; CDR3 protein: ASSPSSGGKDEQF
J gene: TRBJ2-1; V gene: TRBV3-1; CDR3 protein: ASSQVFGTPYNEQF
J gene: TRBJ2-7; V gene: TRBV12-3/TRBV12-4; CDR3 protein: ASSPRTVGNEQY
J gene: TRBJ2-7; V gene: TRBV4-1; CDR3 protein: ASSQDRGVDEY
J gene: TRBJ1-1; V gene: TRBV5-1; CDR3 protein: ASSLLTDRAEAF
J gene: TRBJ2-7; V gene: TRBV5-1; CDR3 protein: ASSGGLPQDEQY
J gene: TRBJ2-1; V gene: TRBV6-2/TRBV6-3; CDR3 protein: ASSAGAYDEQF
J gene: TRBJ1-2; V gene: TRBV9; CDR3 protein: ASSAGQGTSNYGYT
J gene: TRBJ1-2; V gene: TRBV7-9; CDR3 protein: ASSSMGTGLNYGYT
J gene: TRBJ2-1; V gene: TRBV29-1; CDR3 protein: SAHRGQGSNEQF
J gene: TRBJ1-5; V gene: TRBV5-1; CDR3 protein: ASSLWGREVGQPQH
J gene: TRBJ1-6; V gene: TRBV9; CDR3 protein: ASSHHRGYNSPLH
J gene: TRBJ2-3; V gene: TRBV4-2; CDR3 protein: ASSQVRAGGTDTQY
J gene: TRBJ1-4; V gene: TRBV12-3/TRBV12-4; CDR3 protein: ASSAWTGANEKLF
J gene: TRBJ2-5; V gene: TRBV11-2; CDR3 protein: ASSPLAGGLGETQY
J gene: TRBJ2-2; V gene: TRBV4-3; CDR3 protein: ASSQGGGELF
J gene: TRBJ2-1; V gene: TRBV24-1; CDR3 protein: ATSDPGGPRDEQF
J gene: TRBJ2-7; V gene: TRBV20-1; CDR3 protein: SARDGWGAIYEQY
J gene: TRBJ1-5; V gene: TRBV25-1; CDR3 protein: ASSDRQGNQPQH
J gene: TRBJ1-4; V gene: TRBV12-3/TRBV12-4; CDR3 protein: ASQKGYYEKLF
J gene: TRBJ1-1; V gene: TRBV4-3; CDR3 protein: ASSQGQGYDEAF
J gene: TRBJ2-3; V gene: TRBV5-6; CDR3 protein: ASSAQGAGGRDTQY
J gene: TRBJ2-7; V gene: TRBV7-9; CDR3 protein: ASSLGTATGEY
J gene: TRBJ2-7; V gene: TRBV6-2/TRBV6-3; CDR3 protein: ASSYSLSSYEQY
J gene: TRBJ1-1; V gene: TRBV6-1; CDR3 protein: ASTPPGGVAEAF
J gene: TRBJ2-5; V gene: TRBV15; CDR3 protein: ATSRPTKELGGTQY
J gene: TRBJ2-1; V gene: TRBV9; CDR3 protein: ASSVGASSRYNEQF
J gene: TRBJ2-2; V gene: TRBV25-1; CDR3 protein: ASSEAGYTGELF
J gene: TRBJ2-3; V gene: TRBV6-1; CDR3 protein: ASRDTGGRTDTQY
J gene: TRBJ2-1; V gene: TRBV5-1; CDR3 protein: ASNPKDSPRSEQF